This T cell receptor beta chain emerged from a study of OX40 agonist ivuxolimab in advanced cancers. Losses at the gene ends were 6 bases for V and 0 bases for J; bases not matched to a gene: 4. The CDR3 has 16 residues. Per germline, CDR1 LNHDA and CDR2 SQIVND (reference sequence). Libraries were prepared by immunoSEQ multiplex PCR; TCRdb keeps only in-frame clonotypes and omits some of them. The sample shows roughly 58,000 clones, around 85% of them seen only once. This sequence originates from an adult with an advanced solid tumor such as melanoma, head and neck, liver or kidney cancer. This chain connects TRBV19 to TRBJ2-1, with 11 bases fitting TRBD2. The sample here was CD4+ or CD8+ T cells sorted from blood, taken in a trial of the OX40 agonist ivuxolimab. The CDR3 sequence is CASRGLAGSSYNEQFF. The CDR3 DNA is TGTGCCAGTAGAGGACTAGCGGGTAGCTCCTACAATGAGCAGTTCTTC.